Included here is one TCR beta chain sequence, with context. This clonotype was counted between two and nine times. There is no known antigen for this receptor. No base-level quality is on record; no much larger clone is a single base apart. The sequencer was an Illumina HiSeq 1500. TCRdb's own reprocessing of the public reads used fastp at Q25 and MiXCR and kept productive beta chains. Rows are unified per CDR3 protein, each entry keeping the most common DNA and genes. This sample comprises around 740,000 distinct CDR3 sequences, 35% of them detected only once. Jointly, the top ten make up about 2.8% of the sample. The data were taken from a study of T cell repertoires in cytomegalovirus infection (dated by TCRdb to the late 2010s). Regarding the study in general: Because public TCR beta signatures pointed to carriage of CMV infection together with the matching HLA type, the HLA type of each donor mattered for the analysis.

Study-level results and caveats: Carriers of CMV infection plus the relevant HLA type were discriminated by the cumulative frequency of public TCR beta family members in the study cohort and in an independent 352-donor cohort. The ex vivo response was dominated by HLA-C-restricted CMV-specific TCR beta clonotypes, and the single most frequent clonotype in two of eight donors was supplied by these HLA-C-restricted clonotypes.

At the junction V is shortened by 1 base and J by 2 bases; bases outside the gene matches: 8. Counted from cysteine to phenylalanine, this CDR3 has 17 amino acids. The CDR3 DNA has 51 bases and is translated from base 1. The germline V gene specifies MGHRA as CDR1 and YSYEKL as CDR2. The sequence links TRBV4-1 to TRBJ2-3; the central 8 bases match TRBD2. The sample was PBMCs. The clonotype originates from a human donor in good health (CMV status not recorded). Some clones in this sample may be carry-over from other donors' samples. The CDR3 amino acid sequence is: CASSQVMGLVHTDTQYF. The DNA sequence is TGCGCCAGCAGCCAAGTCATGGGACTAGTACACACAGATACGCAGTATTTT.